This record concerns one T cell receptor beta chain sequence. Antigen specificity is unknown. With 4 bases removed from V and 5 bases from J, the gap between germline ends came to 14 bases. Looked up from germline, CDR1 is LNHDA and CDR2 is SQIVND (reference sequence). This CDR3 is 14 amino acids long. Time point defined: cycle 4 day 1 (C4D1), after around six weeks of nivolumab. Every one of the patients relapsed after autologous stem cell transplantation (brentuximab vedotin exposure was variable). Purification of CD4+ T cells from thawed PBMCs was achieved by magnetic negative selection. Best outcomes ranged across complete response, partial response and progressive disease. The assay was immunoSEQ multiplex PCR, and TCRdb's table has in-frame clones only and misses some. The table includes 25,000 to 30,000 clones, 70% to 80% detected once. These data belong to a study of PD-1 blockade in classical Hodgkin lymphoma. Study-wide points: Newly diagnosed patients reportedly trailed healthy donors in baseline TCR diversity. Differences between repertoires have undefined causes, possibly disease activity or prior therapy. Nivolumab initiation under 1 year post-ASCT meant exclusion.

The sample consisted of CD4+ T cells from blood, taken before the fourth cycle of nivolumab. The clonotype originates from a human donor with classical Hodgkin lymphoma. The V gene is TRBV19, the J gene TRBJ1-2, with D possibly matching TRBD1 (6 bases). CDR3 amino acids: CASSTIDRRYGYTF. The CDR3 DNA sequence: TGTGCCAGTAGTACCATCGACAGGAGGTATGGCTACACCTTC.